Below, 18 T cell receptor beta chains from the same sample are listed, as sequenced in a study of identical twins. A single record per CDR3 protein comes from TCRdb applying MiXCR to the 5' RACE reads. Of 1,800,000 or so distinct CDR3 sequences in the sample, about 31% were seen once. Material: cord blood. The receptor set was obtained from a newborn girl in good health.

The chain uses TRBV4-1 and TRBJ1-1; D is perhaps TRBD1 (5 bases). This CDR3 is 15 amino acids long. The germline V gene encodes CDR1 MGHRA and CDR2 YSYEKL. V was shortened by 2 bases and J by 12 bases, with 22 bases between the two germline ends. The CDR3 region is CASSQSRDYHTGSFF. CDR3 nucleotides: TGCGCCAGCAGCCAATCCCGGGACTACCACACTGGGTCTTTCTTT.

This clonotype was found a few times. The genes are TRBV4-2 and TRBJ1-5, with TRBD1 matching 7 bases. This CDR3 is 16 amino acids long. Per germline, CDR1 LGHNA and CDR2 YNFKEQ. With 0 bases clipped from V and 4 bases from J, the junction kept 6 bases outside the gene matches. Here the CDR3 DNA reads TGTGCCAGCAGCCAAGAGTTCGACAGGGTGAATCAGCCCCAGCATTTT. It specifies CASSQEFDRVNQPQHF.

This chain links TRBV29-1 with TRBJ2-2; D not resolved. The length of the CDR3 is 14 residues. Trimming took off 3 bases at V and 0 bases at J, with 8 bases between the two ends. The germline CDR1 and CDR2 sequences are SQVTM and ANQGSEA. This CDR3 reads CSVEEYPNTGELFF. CDR3 bases: TGCAGCGTTGAGGAATATCCGAACACCGGGGAGCTGTTTTTT.

The chain employs TRBV7-9 and TRBJ2-3; 12 positions match TRBD1. This CDR3 spans 15 amino acids. Germline values: CDR1 SEHNR, CDR2 FQNEAQ (reference sequence). With 5 bases clipped from V and 5 bases from J, the junction kept 5 bases outside the gene matches. In DNA, the CDR3 is TGTGCCAGCAGCCCGGGACAGGGGGCTGTAGATACGCAGTATTTT. It encodes CASSPGQGAVDTQYF.

This clonotype appeared a few times. This rearrangement joins TRBV6-5 to TRBJ2-5; 7 bases map to TRBD1. The DNA end is a closer match to TRBJ2-7, so the J assignment may be wrong. The CDR3 is made up of 14 amino acids. Germline CDR1 reads MNHEY; CDR2 reads SVGAGI. The CDR3 reads CASSYSDRVDEQYF. The DNA for the CDR3 is TGTGCCAGCAGTTACTCCGACAGGGTAGACGAGCAGTACTTC.

A single count supports this clonotype. A much larger clone differs by one base, so this may be a read error. The chain couples TRBV4-1 to TRBJ2-1, with D perhaps matching TRBD1 or TRBD2 (5 bases each). The DNA matches TRBJ2-7 better at its end, which makes the J call doubtful. Germline V lookup: CDR1 MGHRA, CDR2 YSYEKL. The CDR3 is made up of 18 amino acids. The CDR3 sequence: CASSQGVAGGSSYNEQYF. The CDR3 DNA reads TGCGCCAGCAGCCAAGGGGTTGCTGGGGGTAGCTCCTACAATGAGCAGTACTTC.

This clonotype showed up just a few times. The chain combines TRBV3-1 with TRBJ2-3; the D is unclear. Germline lookup yields CDR1 LGHDT and CDR2 YNNKEL (reference sequence). The ends were cut back, 4 bases at V and 0 bases at J, with 8 bases in the middle. This CDR3 contains 14 residues. CDR3 residues: CASSPAQSTDTQYF. CDR3 coding DNA: TGTGCCAGCAGCCCGGCCCAGAGCACAGATACGCAGTATTTT.

This chain joins TRBV20-1 and TRBJ2-5; no definite D call. Germline assignment: CDR1 DFQATT and CDR2 SNEGSKA (reference sequence). This CDR3 has 15 amino acids. Trimming took off 3 bases at V and 2 bases at J, with 16 bases between the two ends. CDR3 region: CSASYMLMRQETQYF. The CDR3 DNA reads TGCAGTGCTAGTTACATGCTTATGCGTCAAGAGACCCAGTACTTC.

This clonotype was seen a handful of times. The chain uses TRBV20-1 and TRBJ1-2, with D tentatively TRBD1 (5 bases). Trimming removed 2 bases from V and 6 bases from J, with 16 bases in between. The length of the CDR3 is 14 residues. Per the germline V gene, CDR1 is DFQATT and CDR2 is SNEGSKA (reference sequence). CDR3 loop: CSARRDLGAHGYTF. DNA of the CDR3: TGCAGTGCTAGAAGGGACCTTGGGGCCCATGGCTACACCTTC.

The rearrangement joins TRBV6-5 to TRBJ1-2, with D maybe TRBD1 (5 bases). The germline V gene has CDR1 MNHEY and CDR2 SVGAGI. CDR3 size: 13 residues. Trimming removed 2 bases at V and 6 bases at J, with 10 bases between. Here the CDR3 DNA reads TGTGCCAGCAGTTACGGGACCAGGGATGGCTACACCTTC. Translation gives CASSYGTRDGYTF.

V is TRBV11-2 and J is TRBJ1-2; D call uncertain. Germline CDR1 reads SGHAT; CDR2 reads FQNNGV. This CDR3 contains 15 residues. V lost 5 bases to trimming and J lost 0 bases, with 13 bases between them. The CDR3 DNA reads TGTGCCAGCAGCCGACCCTCCTCCCCTAACTATGGCTACACCTTC. It encodes CASSRPSSPNYGYTF. Using reference TRBV11-2 and TRBJ1-2 for the parts outside the CDR3, the full variable domain is EAGVAQSPRYKIIEKRQSVAFWCNPISGHATLYWYQQILGQGPKLLIQFQNNGVVDDSQLPKDRFSAERLKGVDSTLKIQPAKLEDSAVYLCASSRPSSPNYGYTFGSGTRLTVV.

This clonotype turned up a few times. The chain recombines TRBV5-1 with TRBJ1-2, with 8 bases matching TRBD1. After removal of 7 bases from V and 6 bases from J, the junction contained 8 bases not matched to a gene. The CDR3 length is 13 residues. The germline V gene has CDR1 SGHRS and CDR2 YFSETQ. CDR3 DNA: TGCGCCAGCCTGGACAGGGAGAAGAATGGCTACACCTTC. This encodes CASLDREKNGYTF.

This clonotype was seen only a few times. The V and J genes are TRBV20-1 and TRBJ2-4, with a possible D match to TRBD2 (5 bases). V was cut by 0 bases and J by 13 bases, with 13 bases left in between. This CDR3 has 12 residues. The germline V gene has CDR1 DFQATT and CDR2 SNEGSKA (reference sequence). Here the CDR3 reads CSARDLAEEQYF. The CDR3 DNA is TGCAGTGCTAGAGATCTCGCGGAGGAGCAGTACTTC.

This clonotype was seen a few times. The genes are TRBV20-1 and TRBJ2-3; unclear D gene. Germline lookup yields CDR1 DFQATT and CDR2 SNEGSKA (reference sequence). Trimming removed 1 base from V and 2 bases from J, with 7 bases in between. CDR3 size: 13 residues. DNA for the CDR3: TGCAGTGCTAGAGGTCCAAACACAGATACGCAGTATTTT. It yields the protein CSARGPNTDTQYF.

This clonotype has at least ten counts. The chain uses TRBV12-3 or TRBV12-4 and TRBJ2-7; 9 bases are a match to TRBD1. Trimming took 6 bases from V and 6 from J; bases not matched to a gene: 3. This CDR3 has 12 amino acids. The CDR3 spells CASRQTGGEQYF. In DNA, the CDR3 is TGTGCCAGCAGACAGACAGGGGGCGAGCAGTACTTC.

This clonotype was recorded a few times. CDR3 in DNA: TGCAGTGCACCGACAGGAAAGGGCAATGAGCAGTACTTC. It codes for CSAPTGKGNEQYF. This chain joins TRBV20-1 and TRBJ2-7; tentative D call: TRBD1 (6 bases). Per the germline V gene, CDR1 is DFQATT and CDR2 is SNEGSKA (reference sequence). The V gene lost 6 bases and the J gene lost 7 bases, with 19 bases spanning the gap. The CDR3 runs to 13 residues.

As regards this clonotype: One end of the junction is discordant with germline, which a read error may explain. The CDR3 here is CASCEGGLAGLSYEQYF. CDR3 DNA sequence: TGCGCCAGCTGTGAGGGGGGACTAGCGGGGCTCTCCTACGAGCAGTACTTC. The chain uses TRBV10-2 and TRBJ2-7; TRBD2 matches 13 bases. Germline values: CDR1 WSHSY, CDR2 SAAADI. There are 17 residues in the CDR3.

This clonotype showed up just a few times. CDR3 nucleotide sequence: TGTGCCAGCAGCACAGGCCTGGGGACTGAAGCTTTCTTT. Translated, it gives CASSTGLGTEAFF. The rearrangement uses TRBV6-1 and TRBJ1-1, with D possibly being TRBD1 (5 bases). Germline loops: CDR1 MNHNS, CDR2 SASEGT. The CDR3 has 13 amino acids. The germline V and J ends were trimmed by 6 bases and 5 bases, with 13 bases remaining between them.